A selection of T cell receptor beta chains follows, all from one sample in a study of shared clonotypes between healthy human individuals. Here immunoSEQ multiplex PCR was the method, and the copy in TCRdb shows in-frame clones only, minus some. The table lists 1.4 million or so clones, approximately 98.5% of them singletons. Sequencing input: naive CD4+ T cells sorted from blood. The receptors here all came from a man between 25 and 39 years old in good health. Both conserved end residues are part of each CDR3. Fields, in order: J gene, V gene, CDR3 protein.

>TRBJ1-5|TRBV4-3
CASSQETGGNWPQHF
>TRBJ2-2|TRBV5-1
CASDSGSGTGELFF
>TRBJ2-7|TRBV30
CAWGLGLPSYEQYF
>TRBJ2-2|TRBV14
CASSQAVGGELFF
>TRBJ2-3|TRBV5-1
CASSFSGPDTQYF
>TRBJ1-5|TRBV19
CASSIGDRQPQHF
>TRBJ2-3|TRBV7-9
CASSPYTSGRVRTDTQYF
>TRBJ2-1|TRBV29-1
CSVEEGRRRGGYYNEQFF
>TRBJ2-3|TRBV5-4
CASSWGAKGVDTDTQYF
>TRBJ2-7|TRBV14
CASSQGGWSAYEQYF
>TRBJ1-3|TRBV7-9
CASTLGLKNSGNTIYF
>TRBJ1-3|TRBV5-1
CASSLAAGPYSGNTIYF
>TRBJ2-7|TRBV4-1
CASSSPVGQRSYEQYF
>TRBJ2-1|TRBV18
CASSPLAGSSYNEQFF
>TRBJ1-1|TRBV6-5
CASVRAHTNTEAFF
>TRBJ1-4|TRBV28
CASSLYRATNEKLFF
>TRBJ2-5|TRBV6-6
CASSYKLAEETQYF
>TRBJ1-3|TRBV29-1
CSVVPSGNTIYF
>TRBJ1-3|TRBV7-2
CASSPGTVGNTIYF
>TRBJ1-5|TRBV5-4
CASSWGTDNQPQHF
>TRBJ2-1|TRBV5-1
CASSLGPQGPNLNEQFF
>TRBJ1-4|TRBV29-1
CSVRTGGNEKLFF
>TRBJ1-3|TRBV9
CASSVVPGSDTIYF
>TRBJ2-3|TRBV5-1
CASSLSPSWRQSTDTQYF
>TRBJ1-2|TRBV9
CASSRGDFLNYGYTF
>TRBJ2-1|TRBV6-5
CASTLTGSPWDEQFF